This T cell receptor (beta chain) was captured by sequencing in a study of blood T cell repertoires in COVID-19. Whole-study context: From the United States, Italy and Spain came samples of acute and convalescent COVID-19. From T cells, B-cell-depleted T cells, or PBMCs came the material, which was cDNA or gDNA.

Germline V gives CDR1 SGHNT, CDR2 YENEEA. J was trimmed by 3 bases and V by 5 bases; bases with no gene match: 14. This CDR3 has 18 residues. In the authors' workflow: Reference gene primers were amplified, and this amplification served to estimate nucleated cell counts. Sequenced by immunoSEQ multiplex PCR; TCRdb stores in-frame clones only, minus some. The D gene and trimming were derived from the DNA, and the V and J assignments and clone size from that table. The sample carries tens of thousands of clones, more than 70% recorded once. The clonotype originates from a man between 65 and 85 years old with acute or convalescent COVID-19. The material sequenced was peripheral blood. The chain employs TRBV11-3 and TRBJ2-3, with 10 bases fitting TRBD2. Written as DNA, the CDR3 is TGTGCCAGCAGCCCCCGGGGTAGCGGGGGGACCATGACAGATACGCAGTATTTT. Amino acid sequence: CASSPRGSGGTMTDTQYF.